This T cell receptor (beta chain) was sequenced in a study of early T cells in non-severe SARS-CoV-2 infection. Whole-study results and caveats: Matches to VDJdb favored anti-spike CD8 responses and missed private and CD4 specificities.

A remark on this clonotype: No antigen is known for it.

Germline V gives CDR1 SGHVT, CDR2 SQSDAQ. There are 14 residues in the CDR3. Trimming shortened V by 5 bases and J by 0 bases, and 10 bases separated the two germline ends. As part of library construction, unique molecular identifiers were attached to individual cDNA molecules. In TCRdb, the 5' RACE reads were re-called with MiXCR into one record per CDR3 protein. The repertoire consists of around 65,000 distinct CDR3 sequences, with around 13% occurring once and the leading ten covering around 1.5%. The chain couples TRBV7-4 to TRBJ1-1, with D unresolved. The clonotype originates from an adult who was a healthcare worker with PCR-confirmed SARS-CoV-2 infection or an uninfected control (not recorded which). Source: whole blood, taken at baseline. The CDR3 here is CASSPLAMNTEAFF. CDR3 DNA sequence: TGTGCCAGCAGCCCTTTGGCTATGAACACTGAAGCTTTCTTT.